These T cell receptor beta chains were read from a single sample in a study of T cells in tuberculosis. Repertoires were generated with immunoSEQ multiplex PCR, while TCRdb's copy carries only in-frame clones and drops some. Among about 40,000 clones listed, 94% were seen once. Sequenced here: PBMCs, sampled at tuberculosis diagnosis. The receptor source for this set is an adult with tuberculosis. CDR3s include the opening cysteine and the closing phenylalanine or tryptophan. Each record gives: J gene, V gene, D gene, clone size, CDR3 DNA, CDR3 protein. A D gene is named only where the DNA matches it firmly. Size is omitted from some rows. Given values are once, few, many or a class for expanded clones.

TRBJ2-3 | TRBV5-1 | TRBD1 | - | TGCGCCAGCAGCTCCTGGGACAGGGGAAGCACAGATACGCAGTATTTT | CASSSWDRGSTDTQYF
TRBJ1-4 | TRBV19 | - | - | TGTGCCAGTAGTATAGTCCGGGGTGAAAAACTGTTTTTT | CASSIVRGEKLFF
TRBJ1-2 | TRBV7-2 | - | - | TGTGCCAGCAGCTCAGACAGAAACAACTATGGCTACACCTTC | CASSSDRNNYGYTF
TRBJ2-1 | TRBV10-2 | TRBD1 | - | TGCGCCAGCAGTGACCGGGACAGGGGCACCTATGAGCAGTTCTTC | CASSDRDRGTYEQFF
TRBJ1-3 | TRBV7-9 | TRBD1 | - | TGTGCCAGCAGCGACAGGGGCTCTGGAAACACCATATATTTT | CASSDRGSGNTIYF
TRBJ2-3 | TRBV27 | - | - | TGTGCCAGCGCAATGGGGCGGACCACAGATACGCAGTATTTT | CASAMGRTTDTQYF
TRBJ1-3 | TRBV5-6 | - | - | TGTGCCAGCAGCTTCAGAAACACCATATATTTT | CASSFRNTIYF
TRBJ1-2 | TRBV6-6 | TRBD1 | - | TGTGCCAGCAGTTACTTCGGACAGGGGGCTAGCTATGGCTACACCTTC | CASSYFGQGASYGYTF
TRBJ2-5 | TRBV30 | - | - | TGTGCCTGGAGTGTAGGTAGGGGCGCACGCCAAGAGACCCAGTACTTC | CAWSVGRGARQETQYF
TRBJ1-3 | TRBV18 | - | once | TGTGCCAGCTCACGTAGGAACGGGGCTGGAAACACCATATATTTT | CASSRRNGAGNTIYF
TRBJ1-5 | TRBV4-3 | - | - | TGCGCCAGCAGCCAAGACGGCCAGGTGGATCAGCCCCAGCATTTT | CASSQDGQVDQPQHF
TRBJ2-7 | TRBV18 | - | - | TGTGCCAGCTCACGGGAGGGGGCCTACGAGCAGTACTTC | CASSREGAYEQYF